The clone carrying this T cell receptor (beta chain) was recorded once. This record belongs to a study of blood T cell repertoires in COVID-19. Across the whole study: COVID-19 samples collected from the United States, Italy and Spain covered acute and convalescent phases. The analysed material was cDNA or gDNA that came from T cells, B-cell-depleted T cells, or PBMCs.

CDR1 is SGHNT and CDR2 is YYREEE in the germline V gene (reference sequence). The CDR3 has 14 amino acids. V lost 4 bases, J lost 5 bases, and 7 bases stayed unmatched. In the source study's methods: The assay estimated nucleated cells by amplifying reference gene primers. Assay used: immunoSEQ multiplex PCR; TCRdb lists only in-frame clones, some missing. That table furnishes V, J and clone size, whereas the DNA furnished D and trimming. Of about 310,000 clones in the sample, 90% were seen once. The sample was peripheral blood. The clonotype originates from a middle-aged woman with COVID-19, enrolled during active disease. The rearrangement uses TRBV5-4 and TRBJ2-3; TRBD1 matches 7 bases. CDR3 DNA sequence: TGTGCCAGCAGCCCGGACAGGTGGGGAGATACGCAGTATTTT. It specifies CASSPDRWGDTQYF.